In this sample, the clone carrying this T cell receptor (beta chain) turned up a few times. The sample originates from a study of blood T cell repertoires in COVID-19. Sequencing was performed with immunoSEQ multiplex PCR; in TCRdb, only in-frame clones are kept and a portion is missing. In the table there are around 220,000 clones, around 80% of which are singletons. Germline CDR1 and CDR2: LGHDT and YNNKEL (reference sequence). V was clipped by 4 bases and J by 7 bases, with 14 bases between them. The CDR3 spans 15 residues. The V gene is TRBV3-1 (or the pseudogene TRBV3-2), the J gene TRBJ1-6; D possibly corresponds to TRBD1 (6 bases). Sequenced material: peripheral blood. This TCR was recovered from a woman of 80 years or more with COVID-19, enrolled during active disease. CDR3: CASSPTGLGNSPLHF. The CDR3 DNA sequence: TGTGCCAGCAGCCCGACAGGTTTAGGGAATTCACCCCTCCACTTT.